A single sample gave rise to the 25 T cell receptor beta chains below, sequenced in a study of T-cell reconstitution after alpha-beta-depleted transplantation in children. The TCRbeta library was prepared with unique molecular identifiers. Using its own MiXCR run on the PCR reads, TCRdb lists one record per CDR3 protein. Among hundreds of thousands of distinct CDR3 sequences listed, more than 15% were seen once. Here the sequenced sample was PBMCs, mostly from graft donor cells, taken 360 days after TCRalphabeta/CD19-depleted stem cell transplant. The receptors originated from a male patient between 2 and 10 years old who had a stem cell transplant for acute lymphoblastic leukemia, so the T cells may come from the graft donor.

V and J are TRBV12-3 or TRBV12-4 and TRBJ1-1; D may be TRBD1 (5 bases). V was clipped by 3 bases and J by 4 bases, with 18 bases between them. This CDR3 has 16 amino acids. The CDR3 region is CASSFWQGGSGTEAFF. CDR3 nucleotides: TGTGCCAGCAGTTTCTGGCAGGGAGGTTCGGGCACTGAAGCTTTCTTT.

A few counts support this clonotype. The V gene is TRBV18, the J gene TRBJ2-1; 7 nucleotides match TRBD1. The CDR3 sequence is 14 residues long. CDR1 KGHSH and CDR2 LQKENI come from the germline V gene. With V trimmed by 4 bases and J by 5 bases, 5 bases remained unmatched. The CDR3 DNA follows: TGTGCCAGCTCACGGGGGACAGCCGACAATGAGCAGTTCTTC. Its translation: CASSRGTADNEQFF.

Many counts were recorded for this clonotype. The rearrangement links TRBV1 to TRBJ2-7. TRBV1 is designated a pseudogene. There are 12 residues in the CDR3. CDR3 residues: CTSNPRTYEQYF. The CDR3 DNA reads as TGCACCAGCAACCCCAGGACCTACGAGCAGTACTTC.

This clonotype was observed a handful of times. This chain links TRBV9 with TRBJ2-3; D is uncertain. With 3 bases removed from V and 1 base from J, the gap between germline ends came to 15 bases. In germline, CDR1 is SGDLS, CDR2 YYNGEE. The CDR3 covers 16 residues. CDR3 in DNA: TGTGCCAGCAGCGGGCTCATGTCGGCCCGCACAGATACGCAGTATTTT. It is translated as CASSGLMSARTDTQYF.

This chain connects TRBV11-2 to TRBJ2-7; tentatively, D is TRBD2 (5 bases). The germline CDR1 and CDR2 sequences are SGHAT and FQNNGV. The CDR3 has 15 amino acids. V gave up 0 bases and J gave up 1 base, with 10 bases separating them. The chain's CDR3 is CASSLDIGMSYEQYF. In nucleotides, the CDR3 is TGTGCCAGCAGCTTAGATATCGGGATGTCCTACGAGCAGTACTTC.

The V call is TRBV5-1, the J call TRBJ2-2; D call uncertain. The germline gives CDR1 SGHRS, CDR2 YFSETQ. Between the trimmed V and J ends, which lost 0 bases and 6 bases, there was a span of 6 bases. The CDR3 extends over 13 amino acids. CDR3 DNA: TGCGCCAGCAGCTTGGCCTTGTCCGGGGAGCTGTTTTTT. This gives the protein CASSLALSGELFF.

The rearrangement joins TRBV28 to TRBJ2-7; a possible D gene is TRBD2 (6 bases). The CDR3 consists of 15 residues. Germline CDR1 reads MDHEN; CDR2 reads SYDVKM. The V and J ends lost 3 bases and 2 bases respectively, with 14 bases between them. CDR3 DNA sequence: TGTGCCAGCAGTTTCTTGGGAGGTTTAACCTACGAGCAGTACTTC. Residues: CASSFLGGLTYEQYF.

This clonotype has ten or more counts. For the CDR3, the DNA is TGCGCCAGCAGCTTAACCGGGGAGAACACTGAAGCTTTCTTT. Its protein is CASSLTGENTEAFF. The chain recombines TRBV5-1 with TRBJ1-1; no clear D. V lost 2 bases, J lost 1 base, and 9 bases lay in between. This CDR3 has 14 amino acids. The germline CDR1 and CDR2 sequences are SGHRS and YFSETQ.

In its sample, this clonotype was seen a few times. The chain links TRBV5-1 to TRBJ1-6; D may be TRBD1 (6 bases). CDR1 is SGHRS and CDR2 is YFSETQ in the germline V gene. This CDR3 has 15 amino acids. Trimming removed 4 bases at V and 5 bases at J, with 13 bases between. The CDR3 sequence is CASSGTGYDNSPLHF. The CDR3 DNA follows: TGCGCCAGCAGCGGCACAGGGTACGATAATTCACCCCTCCACTTT.

This clonotype turned up a few times. The gene calls are TRBV9 and TRBJ2-5, with TRBD2 matching 8 bases. With V trimmed by 4 bases and J by 5 bases, 7 bases remained unmatched. Germline values: CDR1 SGDLS, CDR2 YYNGEE. The CDR3 sequence is 14 residues long. Here the CDR3 DNA reads TGTGCCAGCAGCCCCGGACTAGCTCGGGAGACCCAGTACTTC. It translates to CASSPGLARETQYF.

Many counts were recorded for this clonotype. The gene calls are TRBV7-9 and TRBJ1-2; TRBD1 might be the D (6 bases). Per germline, CDR1 SEHNR and CDR2 FQNEAQ (reference sequence). V shed 5 bases and J shed 1 base, with 8 bases lying between them. The CDR3 contains 13 residues. The CDR3 DNA sequence: TGTGCCAGCAGCGAGGGGGGTAACTATGGCTACACCTTC. This codes for CASSEGGNYGYTF.

The J gene is TRBJ1-4, the V gene TRBV5-1; 7 bases map to TRBD1. The V gene end was trimmed by 4 bases and the J gene end by 7 bases; junction bases not matched to a gene: 10. Germline V gene data show CDR1 as SGHRS and CDR2 as YFSETQ. The CDR3 has 15 residues. CDR3 region: CASSPSRDSAEKLFF. The CDR3 coding sequence is TGCGCCAGCAGCCCATCGCGGGACAGTGCTGAAAAACTGTTTTTT.

This chain joins TRBV27 and TRBJ2-1, with D possibly being TRBD1 (7 bases). There are 14 residues in the CDR3. Germline CDR1 reads MNHEY; CDR2 reads SMNVEV (reference sequence). The V and J ends lost 6 bases and 2 bases respectively, with 11 bases between them. CDR3 amino acids: CASRRGTAYNEQFF. DNA for the CDR3: TGTGCCAGCAGGCGCGGGACAGCCTACAATGAGCAGTTCTTC.

The sample holds one count of this clonotype. The chain has TRBV20-1 and TRBJ2-3; a possible D gene is TRBD2 (6 bases). The germline CDR1 and CDR2 sequences are DFQATT and SNEGSKA (reference sequence). The CDR3 is 14 amino acids. Trimming removed 6 bases from V and 2 bases from J, with 15 bases in between. CDR3 region: CSAGGDPTTDTQYF. CDR3 DNA: TGCAGTGCGGGCGGGGACCCCACCACAGATACGCAGTATTTT.

The sample holds a few counts of this clonotype. This rearrangement joins TRBV12-3 or TRBV12-4 to TRBJ1-2; D is unresolved. This CDR3 is 13 amino acids long. Trimming removed 5 bases at V and 0 bases at J, with 7 bases between. The CDR3 is CASSEEANYGYTF. DNA for the CDR3: TGTGCCAGCAGTGAAGAGGCTAACTATGGCTACACCTTC.

The sample holds a few counts of this clonotype. The V and J genes are TRBV18 and TRBJ1-1; no definite D call. This CDR3 comprises 13 residues. Trimming removed 5 bases at V and 3 bases at J, with 10 bases between. In germline, CDR1 is KGHSH, CDR2 LQKENI. The CDR3 bases are TGTGCCAGCTCATCCTCGGAGGACACTGAAGCTTTCTTT. Amino acid sequence: CASSSSEDTEAFF.

This sequence joins TRBV6-5 and TRBJ2-7; 8 positions agree with TRBD2. The germline gives CDR1 MNHEY, CDR2 SVGAGI. V lost 2 bases and J lost 6; bases outside the gene matches: 12. The CDR3 consists of 16 residues. CDR3 DNA sequence: TGTGCCAGCAGTTACCCGTGGCCGGGGGGGCACCTCGAGCAGTACTTC. Encoded protein: CASSYPWPGGHLEQYF.

The chain joins TRBV11-2 to TRBJ2-7; possible D gene TRBD1, 6 bases. V was pared by 5 bases and J by 0 bases, with 17 bases between. The CDR3 runs to 16 residues. Germline CDR1 SGHAT, CDR2 FQNNGV. The CDR3 region has the DNA TGTGCCAGCAGCCCCCAACAGGGTCTAGACTCCTACGAGCAGTACTTC. It yields the protein CASSPQQGLDSYEQYF.

The gene calls are TRBV4-3 and TRBJ2-2, with TRBD1 as a possible D gene (6 bases). V lost 1 base and J 5 bases, leaving 11 bases between the germline ends. The germline V gene has CDR1 LGHNA and CDR2 YSLEER. The CDR3 runs to 15 residues. The CDR3 DNA is TGCGCCAGCAGCCAAGGGACAGACCGAACCGGGGAGCTGTTTTTT. Amino acids: CASSQGTDRTGELFF.

V gene TRBV30 combines with J gene TRBJ1-5, with TRBD1 matching 7 bases. V was pared by 5 bases and J by 5 bases, with 6 bases of the junction left unmatched. CDR3 length: 13 residues. Germline assignment: CDR1 GTSNPN and CDR2 SVGIG (reference sequence). The CDR3 reads CAWGVTGYQPQHF. The CDR3 nucleotides are TGTGCCTGGGGAGTGACAGGGTATCAGCCCCAGCATTTT.

This sequence joins TRBV2 and TRBJ2-2, with D uncertain. The ends were cut back, 8 bases at V and 3 bases at J, with 13 bases in the middle. This CDR3 is built from 14 residues. Looked up from germline, CDR1 is SNHLY and CDR2 is FYNNEI. The CDR3 here is CASLTGWDTGELFF. The CDR3 DNA is TGTGCCAGCCTGACTGGATGGGACACCGGGGAGCTGTTTTTT.

J is TRBJ1-2 and V is TRBV7-6; 8 bases map to TRBD1. The CDR3 spans 13 residues. CDR1 is SGHVS and CDR2 is FNYEAQ in the germline V gene. The J segment lost 5 bases and the V segment lost 9 bases, leaving 8 bases of the junction unmatched. CDR3 sequence: CASGQGSKYGYTF. The DNA for the CDR3 is TGTGCCAGTGGACAGGGTTCGAAATATGGCTACACCTTC.

This rearrangement joins TRBV7-9 to TRBJ2-1; D is possibly TRBD1 or TRBD2 (5 bases each). Per the germline V gene, CDR1 is SEHNR and CDR2 is FQNEAQ (reference sequence). Between the trimmed V and J ends, which lost 1 base and 7 bases, there was a span of 14 bases. This CDR3 contains 15 residues. CDR3 nucleotide sequence: TGTGCCAGCAGCTTAGGTCGAGGCAGGGAGAATGAGCAGTTCTTC. Its translation is CASSLGRGRENEQFF. Looking up the rest from reference TRBV7-9 and TRBJ2-1 gives the full variable domain: DTGVSQNPRHKITKRGQNVTFRCDPISEHNRLYWYRQTLGQGPEFLTYFQNEAQLEKSRLLSDRFSAERPKGSFSTLEIQRTEQGDSAMYLCASSLGRGRENEQFFGPGTRLTVL.

V and J are TRBV28 and TRBJ2-7; no definite D call. This CDR3 region has 11 residues. Trimming stripped 3 bases from V and 7 bases from J, with 7 bases between. Germline CDR1 and CDR2: MDHEN and SYDVKM. The CDR3 is CASSFSLEQYF. The CDR3, as DNA: TGTGCCAGCAGTTTCAGCTTGGAGCAGTACTTC.

The chain uses TRBV24-1 and TRBJ2-2; D might be TRBD2 (5 bases). CDR1 is KGHDR and CDR2 is SFDVKD in the germline V gene. This CDR3 contains 12 residues. V was trimmed by 9 bases and J by 6 bases, leaving 10 bases between them. The CDR3 bases are TGTGCCACCCTTTTGAGGGCCGGGGAGCTGTTTTTT. Protein: CATLLRAGELFF.